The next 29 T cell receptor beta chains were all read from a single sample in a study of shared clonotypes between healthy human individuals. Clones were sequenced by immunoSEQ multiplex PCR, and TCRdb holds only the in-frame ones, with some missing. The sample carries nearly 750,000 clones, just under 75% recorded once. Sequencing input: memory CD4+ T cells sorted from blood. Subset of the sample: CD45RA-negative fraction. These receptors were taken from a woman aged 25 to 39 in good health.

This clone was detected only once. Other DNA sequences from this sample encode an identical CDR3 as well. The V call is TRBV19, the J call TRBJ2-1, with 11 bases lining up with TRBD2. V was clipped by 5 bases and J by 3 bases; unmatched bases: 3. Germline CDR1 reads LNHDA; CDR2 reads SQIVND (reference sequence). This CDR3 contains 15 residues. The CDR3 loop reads CASSPGTSGYNEQFF. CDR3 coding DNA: TGTGCCAGTAGTCCAGGGACTAGCGGCTACAATGAGCAGTTCTTC.

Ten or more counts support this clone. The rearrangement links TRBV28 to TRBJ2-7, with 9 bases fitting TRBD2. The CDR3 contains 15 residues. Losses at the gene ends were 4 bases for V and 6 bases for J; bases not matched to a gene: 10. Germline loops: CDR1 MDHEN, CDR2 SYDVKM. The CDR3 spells CASSSGTSPRGEQYF. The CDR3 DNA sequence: TGTGCCAGCAGTTCCGGGACTAGCCCGAGGGGCGAGCAGTACTTC.

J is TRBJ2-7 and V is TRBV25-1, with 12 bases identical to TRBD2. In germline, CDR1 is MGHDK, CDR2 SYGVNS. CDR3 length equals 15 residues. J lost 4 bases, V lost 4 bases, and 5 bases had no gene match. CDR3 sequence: CASSVIGTSGYEQYF. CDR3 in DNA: TGTGCCAGCAGTGTAATCGGGACTAGCGGGTACGAGCAGTACTTC.

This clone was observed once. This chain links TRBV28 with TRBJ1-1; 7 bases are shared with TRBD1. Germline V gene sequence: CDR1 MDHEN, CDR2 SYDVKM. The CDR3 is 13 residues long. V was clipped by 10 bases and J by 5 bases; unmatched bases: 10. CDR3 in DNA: TGTGCCATCCTACCGACAGGGAGGACTGAAGCTTTCTTT. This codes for CAILPTGRTEAFF. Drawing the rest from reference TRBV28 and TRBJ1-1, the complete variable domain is DVKVTQSSRYLVKRTGEKVFLECVQDMDHENMFWYRQDPGLGLRLIYFSYDVKMKEKGDIPEGYSVSREKKERFSLILESASTNQTSMYLCAILPTGRTEAFFGQGTRLTVV.

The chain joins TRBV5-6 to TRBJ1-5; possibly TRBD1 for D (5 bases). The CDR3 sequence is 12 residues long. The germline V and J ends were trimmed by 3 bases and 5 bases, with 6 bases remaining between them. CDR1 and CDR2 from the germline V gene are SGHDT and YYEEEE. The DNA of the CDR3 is TGTGCCAGCAGCTCCAGGGATCAGCCCCAGCATTTT. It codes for CASSSRDQPQHF.

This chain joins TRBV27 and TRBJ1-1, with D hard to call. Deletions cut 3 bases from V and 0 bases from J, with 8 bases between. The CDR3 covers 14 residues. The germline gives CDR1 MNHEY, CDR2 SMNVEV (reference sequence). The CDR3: CASSFVGLNTEAFF. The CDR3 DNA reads TGTGCCAGCAGTTTCGTCGGACTGAACACTGAAGCTTTCTTT.

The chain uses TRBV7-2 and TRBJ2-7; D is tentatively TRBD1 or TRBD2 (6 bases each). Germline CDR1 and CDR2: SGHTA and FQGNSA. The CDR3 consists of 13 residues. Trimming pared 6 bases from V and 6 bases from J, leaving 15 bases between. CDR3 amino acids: CASSRYRDSEQYF. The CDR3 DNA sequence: TGTGCCAGCAGTCGATACAGGGACTCCGAGCAGTACTTC.

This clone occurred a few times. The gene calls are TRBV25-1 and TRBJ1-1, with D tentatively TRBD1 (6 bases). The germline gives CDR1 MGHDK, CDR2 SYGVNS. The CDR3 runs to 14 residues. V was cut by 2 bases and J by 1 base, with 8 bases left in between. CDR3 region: CASSEPTGNTEAFF. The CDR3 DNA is TGTGCCAGCAGTGAACCGACAGGGAACACTGAAGCTTTCTTT.

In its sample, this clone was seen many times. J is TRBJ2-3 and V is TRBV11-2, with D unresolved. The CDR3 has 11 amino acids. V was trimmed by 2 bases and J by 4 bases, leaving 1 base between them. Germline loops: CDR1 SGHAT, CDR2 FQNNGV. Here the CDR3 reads CASSLSDTQYF. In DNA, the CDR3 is TGTGCCAGCAGCTTATCAGATACGCAGTATTTT.

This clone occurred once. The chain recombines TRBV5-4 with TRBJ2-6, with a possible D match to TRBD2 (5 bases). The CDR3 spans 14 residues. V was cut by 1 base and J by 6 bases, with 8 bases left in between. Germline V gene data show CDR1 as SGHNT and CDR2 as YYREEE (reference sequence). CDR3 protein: CASSLPGLANVLTF. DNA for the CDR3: TGTGCCAGCAGCTTGCCGGGGTTGGCCAACGTCCTGACTTTC.

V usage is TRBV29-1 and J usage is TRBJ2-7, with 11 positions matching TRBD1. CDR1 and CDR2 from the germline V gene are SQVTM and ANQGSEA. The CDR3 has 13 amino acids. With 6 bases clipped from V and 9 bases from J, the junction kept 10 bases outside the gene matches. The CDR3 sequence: CSVTAGTGGMQYF. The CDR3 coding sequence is TGCAGCGTCACTGCCGGGACAGGGGGAATGCAGTACTTC.

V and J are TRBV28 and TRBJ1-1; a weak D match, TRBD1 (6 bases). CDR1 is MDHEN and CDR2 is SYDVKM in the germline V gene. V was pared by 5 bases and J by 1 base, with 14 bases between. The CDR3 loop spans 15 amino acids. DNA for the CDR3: TGTGCCAGCAGTATCCCGACAGGTTCGAACACTGAAGCTTTCTTT. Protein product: CASSIPTGSNTEAFF.

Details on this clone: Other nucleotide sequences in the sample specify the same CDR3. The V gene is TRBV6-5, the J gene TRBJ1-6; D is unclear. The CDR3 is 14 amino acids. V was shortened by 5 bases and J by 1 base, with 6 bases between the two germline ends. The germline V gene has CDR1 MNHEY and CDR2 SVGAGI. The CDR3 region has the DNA TGTGCCAGCAGTCGGTCATCCTATAATTCACCCCTCCACTTT. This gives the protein CASSRSSYNSPLHF.

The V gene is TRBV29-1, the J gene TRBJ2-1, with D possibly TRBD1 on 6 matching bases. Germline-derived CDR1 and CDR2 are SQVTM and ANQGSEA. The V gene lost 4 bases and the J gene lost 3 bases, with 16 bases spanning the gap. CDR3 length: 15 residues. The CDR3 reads CSVGFPGHNYNEQFF. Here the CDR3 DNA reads TGCAGCGTTGGTTTCCCGGGACACAACTACAATGAGCAGTTCTTC.

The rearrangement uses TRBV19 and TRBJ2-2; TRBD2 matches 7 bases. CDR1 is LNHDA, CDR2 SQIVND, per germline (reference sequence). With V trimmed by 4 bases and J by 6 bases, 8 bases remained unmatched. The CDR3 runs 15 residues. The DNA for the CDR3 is TGTGCCAGTAGTAGTCGGGAGGTGTTGGCCGGGGAGCTGTTTTTT. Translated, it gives CASSSREVLAGELFF. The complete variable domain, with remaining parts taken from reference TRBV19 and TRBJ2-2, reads DGGITQSPKYLFRKEGQNVTLSCEQNLNHDAMYWYRQDPGQGLRLIYYSQIVNDFQKGDIAEGYSVSREKKESFPLTVTSAQKNPTAFYLCASSSREVLAGELFFGEGSRLTVL.

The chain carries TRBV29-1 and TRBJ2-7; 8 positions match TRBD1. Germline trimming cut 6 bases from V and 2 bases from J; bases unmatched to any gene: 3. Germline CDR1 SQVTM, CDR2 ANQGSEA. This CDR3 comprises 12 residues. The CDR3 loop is CSVGDRPYEQYF. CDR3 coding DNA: TGCAGCGTAGGGGACAGGCCCTACGAGCAGTACTTC.

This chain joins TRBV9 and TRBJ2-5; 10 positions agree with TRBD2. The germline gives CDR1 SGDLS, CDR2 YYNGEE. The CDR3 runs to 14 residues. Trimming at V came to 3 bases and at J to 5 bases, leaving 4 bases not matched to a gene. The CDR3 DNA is TGTGCCAGCAGCGCCGATAGCGGGAGGGAGACCCAGTACTTC. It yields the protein CASSADSGRETQYF.

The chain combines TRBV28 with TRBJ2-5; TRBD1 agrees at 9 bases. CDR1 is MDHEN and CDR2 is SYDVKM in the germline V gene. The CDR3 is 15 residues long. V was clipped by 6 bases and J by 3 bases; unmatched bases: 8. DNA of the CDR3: TGTGCCAGCAGGAATACAGGGGGCGAAAAAGAGACCCAGTACTTC. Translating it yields CASRNTGGEKETQYF.

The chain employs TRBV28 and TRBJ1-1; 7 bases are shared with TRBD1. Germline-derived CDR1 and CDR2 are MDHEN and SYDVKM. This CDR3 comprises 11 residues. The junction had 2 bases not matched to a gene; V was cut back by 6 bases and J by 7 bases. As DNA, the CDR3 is TGTGCCAGCAGCCGGGACAGTGAAGCTTTCTTT. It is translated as CASSRDSEAFF.

CDR3 bases: TGTGCCAGCAGCGACGGGCGTTACACAGATACGCAGTATTTT. Its translation: CASSDGRYTDTQYF. J is TRBJ2-3 and V is TRBV9, with D hard to call. Germline assignment: CDR1 SGDLS and CDR2 YYNGEE. The length of the CDR3 is 14 residues. Deletions cut 3 bases from V and 2 bases from J, with 10 bases between. Drawing the rest from reference TRBV9 and TRBJ2-3, the complete variable domain is DSGVTQTPKHLITATGQRVTLRCSPRSGDLSVYWYQQSLDQGLQFLIQYYNGEERAKGNILERFSAQQFPDLHSELNLSSLELGDSALYFCASSDGRYTDTQYFGPGTRLTVL.

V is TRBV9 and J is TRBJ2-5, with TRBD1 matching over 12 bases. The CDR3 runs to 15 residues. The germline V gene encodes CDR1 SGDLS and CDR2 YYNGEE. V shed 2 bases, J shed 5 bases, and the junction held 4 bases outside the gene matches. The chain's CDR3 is CASSVGQGAGETQYF. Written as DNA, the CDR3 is TGTGCCAGCAGCGTGGGACAGGGGGCAGGGGAGACCCAGTACTTC.

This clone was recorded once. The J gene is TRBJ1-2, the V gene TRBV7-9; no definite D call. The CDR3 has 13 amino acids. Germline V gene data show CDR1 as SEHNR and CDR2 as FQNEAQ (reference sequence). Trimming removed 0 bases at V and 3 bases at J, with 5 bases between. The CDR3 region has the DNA TGTGCCAGCAGCTTAGCTGACCACTATGGCTACACCTTC. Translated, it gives CASSLADHYGYTF.

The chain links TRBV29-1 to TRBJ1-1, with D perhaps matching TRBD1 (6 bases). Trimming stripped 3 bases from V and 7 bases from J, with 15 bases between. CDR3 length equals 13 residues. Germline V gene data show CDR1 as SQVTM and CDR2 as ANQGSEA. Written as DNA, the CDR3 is TGCAGCGTTGACCGGGGGCCTATAGGTGAAGCTTTCTTT. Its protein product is CSVDRGPIGEAFF. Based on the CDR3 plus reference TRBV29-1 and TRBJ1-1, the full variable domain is SAVISQKPSRDICQRGTSLTIQCQVDSQVTMMFWYRQQPGQSLTLIATANQGSEATYESGFVIDKFPISRPNLTFSTLTVSNMSPEDSSIYLCSVDRGPIGEAFFGQGTRLTVV.

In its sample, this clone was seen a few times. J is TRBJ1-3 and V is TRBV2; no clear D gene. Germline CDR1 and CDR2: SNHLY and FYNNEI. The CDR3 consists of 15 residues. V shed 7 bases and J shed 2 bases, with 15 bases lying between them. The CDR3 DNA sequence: TGTGCCAGCACACTCAACATGCCTCCTGGAAACACCATATATTTT. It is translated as CASTLNMPPGNTIYF.

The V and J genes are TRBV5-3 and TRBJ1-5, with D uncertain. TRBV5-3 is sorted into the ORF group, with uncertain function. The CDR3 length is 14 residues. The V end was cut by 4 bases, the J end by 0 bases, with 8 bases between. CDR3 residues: CARSQLISNQPQHF. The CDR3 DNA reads TGTGCCAGAAGCCAGCTTATTAGCAATCAGCCCCAGCATTTT.

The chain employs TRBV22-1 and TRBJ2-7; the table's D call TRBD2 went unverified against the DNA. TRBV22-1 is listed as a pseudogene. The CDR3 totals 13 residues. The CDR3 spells CPGNPGGFGEQYF. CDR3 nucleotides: TGTCCTGGGAACCCCGGGGGATTCGGCGAGCAGTACTTC.

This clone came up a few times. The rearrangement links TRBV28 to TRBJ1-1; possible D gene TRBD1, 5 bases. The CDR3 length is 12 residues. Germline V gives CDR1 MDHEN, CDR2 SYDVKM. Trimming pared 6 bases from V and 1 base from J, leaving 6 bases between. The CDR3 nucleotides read TGTGCCAGCAGGGGGCCGAACACTGAAGCTTTCTTT. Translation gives CASRGPNTEAFF.

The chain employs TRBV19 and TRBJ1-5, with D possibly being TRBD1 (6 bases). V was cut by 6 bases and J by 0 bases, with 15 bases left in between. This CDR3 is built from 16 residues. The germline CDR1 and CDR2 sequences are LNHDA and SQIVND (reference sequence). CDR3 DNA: TGTGCCAGTAGGGAAATGGGGGCTTATAGCAATCAGCCCCAGCATTTT. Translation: CASREMGAYSNQPQHF.

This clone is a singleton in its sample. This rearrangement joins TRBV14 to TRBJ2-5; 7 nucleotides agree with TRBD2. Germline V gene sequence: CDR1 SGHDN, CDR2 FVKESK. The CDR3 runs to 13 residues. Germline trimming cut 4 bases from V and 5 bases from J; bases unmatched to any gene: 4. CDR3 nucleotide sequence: TGTGCCAGCAGCCGGGTCGGGGGGGAGACCCAGTACTTC. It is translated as CASSRVGGETQYF.